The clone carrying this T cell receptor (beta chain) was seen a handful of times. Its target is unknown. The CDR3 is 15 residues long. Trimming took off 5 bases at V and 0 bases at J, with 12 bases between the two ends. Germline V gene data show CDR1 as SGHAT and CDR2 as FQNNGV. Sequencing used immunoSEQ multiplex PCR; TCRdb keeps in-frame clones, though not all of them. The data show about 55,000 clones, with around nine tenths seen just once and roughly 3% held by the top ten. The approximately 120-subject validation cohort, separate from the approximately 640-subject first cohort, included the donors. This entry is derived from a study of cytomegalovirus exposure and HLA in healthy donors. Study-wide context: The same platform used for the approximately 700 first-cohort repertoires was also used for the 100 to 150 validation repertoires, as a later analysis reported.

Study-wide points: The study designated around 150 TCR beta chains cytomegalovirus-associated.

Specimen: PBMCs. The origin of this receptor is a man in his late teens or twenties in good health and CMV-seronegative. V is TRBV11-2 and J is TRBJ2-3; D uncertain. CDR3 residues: CASSKQTTSTDTQYF. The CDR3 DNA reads TGTGCCAGCAGCAAACAGACCACTAGCACAGATACGCAGTATTTT.